This is a list of T cell receptor beta chains from one sample in a study of blood T cell repertoires in COVID-19. Profiling relied on immunoSEQ multiplex PCR, and the TCRdb table lists in-frame clones only, not all of them. In the table there are some 250,000 clones, 70% to 90% of which are singletons. The sequencing input was peripheral blood. The receptor set was obtained from a human donor in a cohort sampled during active COVID-19. CDR3s include the opening cysteine and the closing phenylalanine or tryptophan. Fields, in order: V gene, J gene, CDR3 protein.

v_gene: TRBV5-6; j_gene: TRBJ1-1; CDR3aa: CASSLLQLNTEAFF
v_gene: TRBV5-1; j_gene: TRBJ1-2; CDR3aa: CASSLGVRGNYGYTF
v_gene: TRBV29-1; j_gene: TRBJ1-1; CDR3aa: CSVDLAGVGTEAFF
v_gene: TRBV6-2/TRBV6-3; j_gene: TRBJ2-7; CDR3aa: CASSYIPSAGTNYEQYF
v_gene: TRBV4-1; j_gene: TRBJ2-7; CDR3aa: CASSQIISGRSGEQYF
v_gene: TRBV7-8; j_gene: TRBJ1-2; CDR3aa: CASSFQEGLLTGDGYTF
v_gene: TRBV2; j_gene: TRBJ2-3; CDR3aa: CASSKTGSTDTQYF
v_gene: TRBV28; j_gene: TRBJ1-4; CDR3aa: CASRIQGAYEKLFF
v_gene: TRBV9; j_gene: TRBJ2-7; CDR3aa: CASSVEEGGPSYEQYF
v_gene: TRBV19; j_gene: TRBJ1-4; CDR3aa: CASSIRPGHLNEKLFF
v_gene: TRBV19; j_gene: TRBJ1-2; CDR3aa: CASSRQGESYGYTF
v_gene: TRBV21-1; j_gene: TRBJ2-7; CDR3aa: CASSKVEDRGEQYF
v_gene: TRBV7-2; j_gene: TRBJ1-2; CDR3aa: CASSLGRGGYTF
v_gene: TRBV2; j_gene: TRBJ2-3; CDR3aa: CASSEQGSDTQYF
v_gene: TRBV7-7; j_gene: TRBJ2-2; CDR3aa: CASSLASAGAGGELFF
v_gene: TRBV12-3/TRBV12-4; j_gene: TRBJ1-1; CDR3aa: CASRMTGGTEAFF
v_gene: TRBV28; j_gene: TRBJ1-6; CDR3aa: CASSPRVEAYNSPLHF
v_gene: TRBV6-4; j_gene: TRBJ2-1; CDR3aa: CASSEMTGGYNEQFF
v_gene: TRBV3-1/TRBV3-2; j_gene: TRBJ2-3; CDR3aa: CASSQGRAAPQDTQYF
v_gene: TRBV9; j_gene: TRBJ1-2; CDR3aa: CASCRGESYGYTF
v_gene: TRBV7-2; j_gene: TRBJ2-3; CDR3aa: CASTPGLGTTDTQYF
v_gene: TRBV10-3; j_gene: TRBJ1-2; CDR3aa: CAISAPGTGVYGYTF
v_gene: TRBV11-3; j_gene: TRBJ2-1; CDR3aa: CASSLSAGYNEQFF
v_gene: TRBV7-2; j_gene: TRBJ2-5; CDR3aa: CASSLGLAEETQYF
v_gene: TRBV7-2; j_gene: TRBJ2-1; CDR3aa: CASSLTSGNNEQFF
v_gene: TRBV5-1; j_gene: TRBJ2-3; CDR3aa: CASSLAPSGGTDTQYF
v_gene: TRBV10-1; j_gene: TRBJ2-7; CDR3aa: CASSEGRGYEQYF
v_gene: TRBV5-4; j_gene: TRBJ1-1; CDR3aa: CASSLVQGANTEAFF
v_gene: TRBV4-1; j_gene: TRBJ1-4; CDR3aa: CASSRSTRTNEKLFF
v_gene: TRBV6-5; j_gene: TRBJ2-7; CDR3aa: CASSYSGTSVHEQYF